The present T cell receptor (beta chain) was sequenced within a study of vaccination effects on CD4 cells after COVID-19. Study-wide context: The second dose preceded post-vaccine samples by a median of 72 days.

Viral peptide pools were used in the ViraFEST assay to expand antigen-specific CD4+ T cells, and sequencing came afterward. The culture ran for roughly ten days, and then CD4+ T cells were isolated. All participants had two doses of either the BNT162b2 or mRNA-1273 vaccine. Cultures had half their medium replaced with IL-2 medium on days 3 and 7. Study-wide results and caveats: The study enrolled few convalescent patients and sampled no early post-infection timepoints.

Measured with immunoSEQ multiplex PCR; TCRdb has only the in-frame clones, and not every one. Among fewer than 35,000 clones, roughly 76% were seen once, and the ten largest hold approximately 6%. Worth noting for this clone: Its antigen remains unknown.

The germline V and J ends were trimmed by 2 bases and 11 bases, with 13 bases remaining between them. In germline, CDR1 is MNHNS, CDR2 SASEGT. The CDR3 is 13 amino acids. The TCR was taken from a human donor who received a COVID-19 vaccine. Some clones in this sample may be carry-over from other donors' samples. V is TRBV6-1 and J is TRBJ2-1; weak D call: TRBD2 (5 bases). The source was CD4+ T cells from PBMCs cultured with SARS-CoV-2 spike peptides, collected after COVID-19 vaccination. This chain's CDR3 is CASSEFLAGQQFF. As DNA, the CDR3 is TGTGCCAGCAGTGAATTCCTAGCCGGGCAGCAGTTCTTC.